The rows below give T cell receptor beta chains drawn from one sample of a study of early T cells in non-severe SARS-CoV-2 infection. TCRdb used MiXCR to reprocess the 5' RACE reads, holding one entry per CDR3 protein. Of 75,000 to 100,000 distinct CDR3 sequences in the sample, 14% to 15% were seen once. Sequenced sample: whole blood. The receptor source for this set is an adult who was a healthcare worker with PCR-confirmed SARS-CoV-2 infection or an uninfected control (not recorded which). Both conserved end residues are part of each CDR3. D genes are given only for firm matches. The size of a clone is reported for some rows only, either as once, few or many, or as a class for expanded clones.

.,TRBJ1-5,few,TRBV7-2,CASSLSPRQPQHF,TGTGCCAGCAGCCTATCACCACGGCAGCCCCAGCATTTT
.,TRBJ2-6,.,TRBV19,CASSIGGTGANVLTF,TGTGCCAGTAGTATCGGTGGTACCGGGGCCAACGTCCTGACTTTC
TRBD1,TRBJ2-5,.,TRBV5-1,CASSASTGPQETQYF,TGCGCCAGCAGCGCCTCGACAGGGCCCCAAGAGACCCAGTACTTC
.,TRBJ2-1,few,TRBV30,CAWSDDRSSYNEQFF,TGTGCCTGGAGTGATGACCGGAGCTCCTACAATGAGCAGTTCTTC
TRBD1,TRBJ1-5,.,TRBV19,CASSRQGPGNQPQHF,TGTGCCAGTAGTAGACAGGGACCGGGCAATCAGCCCCAGCATTTT
TRBD1,TRBJ1-1,.,TRBV2,CASNLGTGGFTEAFF,TGTGCCAGCAACTTAGGGACAGGGGGTTTTACTGAAGCTTTCTTT
.,TRBJ1-3,few,TRBV5-4,CASSPTGASSGNTIYF,TGTGCCAGCAGCCCTACCGGGGCCTCCTCTGGAAACACCATATATTTT
.,TRBJ1-3,few,TRBV12-5,CASGSGASPIYF,TGTGCTAGTGGTTCCGGAGCCAGCCCCATATATTTT
.,TRBJ1-4,few,TRBV18,CASSQVFRNFPGRQTNEKLFF,TGTGCCAGCTCACAGGTGTTTCGGAACTTTCCCGGGAGGCAAACTAATGAAAAACTGTTTTTT
.,TRBJ2-2,few,TRBV15,CATSRASAGAGGELFF,TGTGCCACCAGCAGAGCTTCCGCAGGGGCAGGCGGGGAGCTGTTTTTT
.,TRBJ1-2,many,TRBV6-6,CASSPSRNYGYTF,TGTGCCAGCAGCCCCAGTAGAAACTATGGCTACACCTTC
TRBD2,TRBJ2-2,many,TRBV7-2,CASNDRGTSGARELFF,TGTGCCAGCAATGACAGGGGGACTAGCGGGGCCCGGGAGCTGTTTTTT
.,TRBJ2-1,many,TRBV18,CASSPQYRQGNEQFF,TGTGCCAGCTCACCACAATATAGGCAGGGAAATGAGCAGTTCTTC
TRBD1,TRBJ2-5,few,TRBV12-5,CASAFGGTGETQYF,TGTGCTAGTGCCTTTGGAGGGACAGGAGAGACCCAGTACTTC
TRBD1,TRBJ1-6,many,TRBV18,CASSPGQDNSPLHF,TGTGCCAGCTCACCAGGACAGGATAATTCACCCCTCCACTTT
.,TRBJ1-1,.,TRBV27,CASSPRGGGLNTEAFF,TGTGCCAGCAGTCCCCGCGGGGGGGGATTGAACACTGAAGCTTTCTTT
.,TRBJ2-1,.,TRBV5-6,CASSLAQGDGPYNEQFF,TGTGCCAGCAGCTTGGCTCAAGGGGATGGGCCCTACAATGAGCAGTTCTTC
.,TRBJ1-4,few,TRBV27,CASSSLGSGNEKLFF,TGTGCCAGCAGTTCCCTCGGTTCTGGAAATGAAAAACTGTTTTTT
TRBD2,TRBJ2-2,.,TRBV7-3,CASSPGLAGGMARGELFF,TGTGCCAGCAGCCCCGGACTAGCGGGGGGGATGGCTCGCGGGGAGCTGTTTTTT
TRBD2,TRBJ2-3,.,TRBV6-6,CASSPPSGGELSTDTQYF,TGTGCCAGCAGCCCTCCTAGCGGGGGCGAACTTAGCACAGATACGCAGTATTTT
.,TRBJ1-1,few,TRBV24-1,CATRGGRGTEAFF,TGTGCCACGAGGGGGGGGCGCGGGACTGAAGCTTTCTTT
TRBD1,TRBJ1-1,few,TRBV29-1,CSVVRQGSTEAFF,TGCAGCGTTGTGCGACAGGGGTCCACTGAAGCTTTCTTT
TRBD1,TRBJ1-2,.,TRBV7-9,CASSPPAGQGSFGYTF,TGTGCCAGCAGCCCCCCGGCGGGACAGGGGTCTTTCGGCTACACCTTC
.,TRBJ2-2,.,TRBV3-1,CASTSLGGITGELFF,TGTGCCAGCACCTCATTAGGGGGAATCACCGGGGAGCTGTTTTTT
TRBD1,TRBJ1-2,once,TRBV29-1,CSVAGTGYGYTF,TGCAGCGTAGCCGGGACAGGGTACGGCTACACCTTC
.,TRBJ1-1,.,TRBV3-1,CASSHLNTEAFF,TGTGCCAGCAGCCACCTGAACACTGAAGCTTTCTTT
TRBD1,TRBJ1-4,.,TRBV29-1,CSVDPGQGEKLFF,TGCAGCGTTGATCCGGGACAGGGGGAAAAACTGTTTTTT
.,TRBJ1-5,.,TRBV7-8,CASSVVHSNQPQHF,TGTGCCAGCAGCGTAGTTCATAGCAATCAGCCCCAGCATTTT
TRBD1,TRBJ1-2,many,TRBV10-2,CASGQQGATSYGYTF,TGCGCCAGCGGCCAACAGGGGGCTACGTCTTATGGCTACACCTTC
.,TRBJ2-2,.,TRBV11-2,CATSPRLSGELFF,TGTGCCACCTCCCCGCGGCTGTCCGGGGAGCTGTTTTTT
.,TRBJ1-1,.,TRBV7-3,CASRKTVNTEAFF,TGTGCCAGCAGAAAAACAGTGAACACTGAAGCTTTCTTT
TRBD2,TRBJ2-1,.,TRBV7-2,CASSLVTTSGGEQFF,TGTGCCAGCAGCTTAGTGACGACTAGCGGGGGGGAGCAGTTCTTC
.,TRBJ1-5,few,TRBV11-2,CASRVSRDTNQPQHF,TGTGCCAGCAGGGTGAGCCGGGACACCAATCAGCCCCAGCATTTT
TRBD1,TRBJ2-5,few,TRBV7-9,CASSFTGTGIKETQYF,TGTGCCAGCAGCTTCACCGGGACAGGGATTAAAGAGACCCAGTACTTC
.,TRBJ2-2,few,TRBV23-1,CASSQSIHPQTGELFF,TGCGCCAGCAGTCAATCGATCCATCCCCAGACCGGGGAGCTGTTTTTT
.,TRBJ1-1,.,TRBV9,CASSRVSGTEAFF,TGTGCCAGCAGCAGGGTGAGCGGCACTGAAGCTTTCTTT
.,TRBJ1-1,.,TRBV28,CASIPGAGTAFF,TGTGCCAGCATACCAGGGGCAGGAACGGCTTTCTTT
.,TRBJ1-1,many,TRBV7-9,CASKLPHLAGPNTEAFF,TGTGCCAGCAAACTGCCCCATCTAGCAGGGCCCAACACTGAAGCTTTCTTT
TRBD1,TRBJ2-2,few,TRBV7-3,CASSLTGETTGELFF,TGTGCCAGCAGCTTGACAGGGGAGACCACCGGGGAGCTGTTTTTT